The 8 T cell receptor beta chains presented below share a single source sample, sequenced in a study of Graves' ophthalmopathy and Graves' hyperthyroidism. The authors amplified TCR beta CDR3 regions from RNA transcripts. The first round was an RT-PCR with HTBI primers, and the second round was a multiplex PCR. TCRdb processed the multiplex PCR reads anew with MiXCR; each CDR3 protein has one entry. There are 1 million to 1.3 million distinct CDR3 sequences in the sample; about 35% occur only once, and roughly 10% lies in the top ten. Sequencing was carried out using peripheral blood or thyroid tissue (not recorded which). The receptors originated from an adult man with Graves' hyperthyroidism.

The table lists this clonotype with many counts. CDR3 DNA: TGTGCCAGCAGCGCAGGGACAGGGGGACGGACTGAAGCTTTCTTT. Its protein is CASSAGTGGRTEAFF. V is TRBV9 and J is TRBJ1-1; 11 bases map to TRBD1. The CDR3 sequence is 15 residues long. Germline CDR1 and CDR2: SGDLS and YYNGEE. V was clipped by 3 bases and J by 5 bases; unmatched bases: 6.

The V and J genes are TRBV4-3 and TRBJ2-2, with TRBD2 matching 11 bases. Per germline, CDR1 LGHNA and CDR2 YSLEER. With 4 bases clipped from V and 6 bases from J, the junction kept 16 bases outside the gene matches. The CDR3 spans 19 residues. The CDR3 reads CASSPHLYSGGALSGELFF. In DNA, the CDR3 is TGCGCCAGCAGCCCCCATCTTTATAGCGGGGGGGCCTTGTCCGGGGAGCTGTTTTTT.

Ten or more counts support this clonotype. The V gene is TRBV13, the J gene TRBJ1-1; unclear D gene. CDR1 PRHDT and CDR2 FYEKMQ come from the germline V gene (reference sequence). V was clipped by 5 bases and J by 1 base, with 14 bases between them. The CDR3 totals 15 residues. The CDR3 coding sequence is TGTGCCAGCAGCCTTACGACACCTTCGAACACTGAAGCTTTCTTT. As protein: CASSLTTPSNTEAFF.

This clonotype occurred many times. The chain links TRBV15 to TRBJ1-1; possibly TRBD1 for D (6 bases). Germline V lookup: CDR1 LNHNV, CDR2 YYDKDF (reference sequence). The CDR3 runs to 17 residues. V lost 0 bases to trimming and J lost 5 bases, with 19 bases between them. CDR3 protein: CATSREPLGGGGTEAFF. The CDR3 DNA is TGTGCCACCAGCAGAGAACCCCTTGGGGGGGGCGGGACTGAAGCTTTCTTT.

This clonotype was seen at least ten times. CDR3 sequence (DNA): TGTGCCAGCAGCTTAAAACAGAACTACGAGCAGTACTTC. Protein sequence: CASSLKQNYEQYF. The chain uses TRBV7-2 and TRBJ2-7; no clear D. This CDR3 is 13 amino acids long. The V end was cut by 2 bases, the J end by 3 bases, with 8 bases between. Germline CDR1 SGHTA, CDR2 FQGNSA.

This clonotype was observed a few times. The rearrangement uses TRBV19 and TRBJ1-1; TRBD1 agrees at 8 bases. Germline trimming cut 2 bases from V and 3 bases from J; bases unmatched to any gene: 8. The length of the CDR3 is 16 residues. Germline CDR1 LNHDA, CDR2 SQIVND (reference sequence). The CDR3 here is CASSIPQTGVHTEAFF. The DNA of the CDR3 is TGTGCCAGTAGTATACCCCAGACAGGGGTACACACTGAAGCTTTCTTT.

In the case of this clonotype: A read error may be the cause here, since a much bigger clone is one base away. This chain connects TRBV12-3 or TRBV12-4 to TRBJ2-5, with D possibly being TRBD1 (5 bases). Trimming pared 3 bases from V and 7 bases from J, leaving 12 bases between. The CDR3 runs to 13 residues. The CDR3 reads CASSFREWGTQYF. In nucleotides, the CDR3 is TGTGCCAGCAGTTTCAGGGAATGGGGGACCCAGTACTTC.

In this sample, this clonotype turned up many times. The rearrangement links TRBV7-9 to TRBJ2-5; 10 bases map to TRBD1. V lost 6 bases and J lost 2; bases outside the gene matches: 3. Looked up from germline, CDR1 is SEHNR and CDR2 is FQNEAQ (reference sequence). The CDR3 is 14 residues long. CDR3 nucleotide sequence: TGTGCCAGCAGTCTGGGACAGGGGCAAGAGACCCAGTACTTC. Residues: CASSLGQGQETQYF.